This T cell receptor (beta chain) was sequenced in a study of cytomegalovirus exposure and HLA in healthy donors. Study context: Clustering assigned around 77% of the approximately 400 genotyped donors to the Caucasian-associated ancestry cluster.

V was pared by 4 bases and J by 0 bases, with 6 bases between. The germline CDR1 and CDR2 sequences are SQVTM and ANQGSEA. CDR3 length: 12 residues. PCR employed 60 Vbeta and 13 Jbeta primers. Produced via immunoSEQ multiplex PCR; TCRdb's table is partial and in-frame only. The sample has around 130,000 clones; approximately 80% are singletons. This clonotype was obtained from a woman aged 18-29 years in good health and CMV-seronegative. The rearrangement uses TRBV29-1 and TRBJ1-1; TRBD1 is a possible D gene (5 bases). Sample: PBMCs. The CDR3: CSVGGVNTEAFF. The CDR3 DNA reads TGCAGCGTTGGGGGGGTGAACACTGAAGCTTTCTTT.